These 11 T cell receptor beta chains came from one sample sequenced in a study of T-cell memory formation after mild COVID-19. TCRdb independently ran MiXCR on the 5' RACE reads; one entry per CDR3 protein. This table has about 470,000 distinct CDR3 sequences, about 20% appearing once. Sequencing input: PBMCs or a T cell subset sorted from them (not recorded which). These receptors were taken from an adult woman who had mild COVID-19 (a few samples of this study predate the infection). Cell type and time point are not known.

This clonotype has just a few counts. The rearrangement links TRBV15 to TRBJ2-1, with 7 bases lining up with TRBD2. The trim removed 4 bases at V and 3 bases at J, leaving 6 bases unmatched. Germline CDR1 is LNHNV and CDR2 is YYDKDF (reference sequence). This CDR3 has 15 residues. DNA for the CDR3: TGTGCCACCAGCACCGACCGGGACTACTACAATGAGCAGTTCTTC. Protein: CATSTDRDYYNEQFF.

In its sample, this clonotype was seen a few times. The chain joins TRBV5-5 to TRBJ2-2; 10 positions agree with TRBD2. The length of the CDR3 is 16 residues. Germline lookup yields CDR1 SGHKS and CDR2 YYEKEE (reference sequence). Unmatched junction bases numbered 7, after V lost 3 bases and J lost 5 bases. CDR3 DNA sequence: TGTGCCAGCAGCTACGGTGGACTAGCGGTAACCGGGGAGCTGTTTTTT. Protein: CASSYGGLAVTGELFF.

The CDR3 DNA follows: TGTGCCAGCAGCGTAGAAGCGGGAGGGTTAGATACGCAGTATTTT. It is translated as CASSVEAGGLDTQYF. The rearrangement joins TRBV9 to TRBJ2-3, with TRBD2 matching over 10 bases. Germline CDR1 and CDR2: SGDLS and YYNGEE. The CDR3 loop spans 15 amino acids. After removal of 0 bases from V and 5 bases from J, the junction contained 3 bases not matched to a gene.

The V call is TRBV3-1, the J call TRBJ1-1, with D maybe TRBD1 (5 bases). This CDR3 spans 14 amino acids. Germline CDR1 is LGHDT and CDR2 is YNNKEL (reference sequence). With 1 base removed from V and 3 bases from J, the gap between germline ends came to 9 bases. The CDR3 nucleotides read TGTGCCAGCAGCCAAGTCGGGGGGGACACTGAAGCTTTCTTT. Translation gives CASSQVGGDTEAFF.

The rearrangement links TRBV29-1 to TRBJ1-1, with 7 bases that match TRBD1. V trimming: 7 bases; J trimming: 0 bases; junction bases outside the gene matches: 11. The germline V gene encodes CDR1 SQVTM and CDR2 ANQGSEA. This CDR3 has 15 residues. This CDR3 is CSGDSPHLMNTEAFF. CDR3 DNA: TGCAGCGGGGACAGTCCTCACTTAATGAACACTGAAGCTTTCTTT. Full variable domain (rest looked up from reference TRBV29-1 and TRBJ1-1): SAVISQKPSRDICQRGTSLTIQCQVDSQVTMMFWYRQQPGQSLTLIATANQGSEATYESGFVIDKFPISRPNLTFSTLTVSNMSPEDSSIYLCSGDSPHLMNTEAFFGQGTRLTVV.

As DNA, the CDR3 is TGCAGTGCGGCCGCGGGGGGGTCTGACAATGAGCAGTTCTTC. This sequence encodes CSAAAGGSDNEQFF. The chain links TRBV20-1 to TRBJ2-1; 9 nucleotides align to TRBD2. The CDR3 runs 14 residues. Germline trimming cut 6 bases from V and 5 bases from J; bases unmatched to any gene: 8. Germline V gives CDR1 DFQATT, CDR2 SNEGSKA (reference sequence).

This clonotype showed up just a few times. The chain combines TRBV6-1 with TRBJ2-1, with 7 bases aligning to TRBD2. With V trimmed by 6 bases and J by 0 bases, 5 bases remained unmatched. The CDR3 extends over 15 amino acids. Germline CDR1 is MNHNS and CDR2 is SASEGT. The CDR3 region has the DNA TGTGCCAGCAGGGAGCGGGGCAGCTCCTACAATGAGCAGTTCTTC. As protein: CASRERGSSYNEQFF.

This clonotype occurred a few times. The gene calls are TRBV4-2 and TRBJ2-3, with 8 bases identical to TRBD2. Germline V gene lookup returns CDR1 LGHNA and CDR2 YNFKEQ. The V gene end was trimmed by 7 bases and the J gene end by 1 base; junction bases not matched to a gene: 7. There are 15 residues in the CDR3. CDR3 sequence (DNA): TGTGCCAGCACTATAAGCGGGGGAGGCACAGATACGCAGTATTTT. Translation: CASTISGGGTDTQYF.

This clonotype was counted a single time. V is TRBV12-3 or TRBV12-4 and J is TRBJ1-2, with TRBD1 matching over 8 bases. The CDR3 is 14 residues long. J gave up 6 bases and V 6 bases, and 9 bases lay outside the gene matches. This CDR3 reads CASSGISDRDGYTF. In nucleotides, the CDR3 is TGTGCCAGCAGCGGGATATCGGACAGGGATGGCTACACCTTC.

The chain combines TRBV30 with TRBJ1-1; D perhaps matches TRBD1 (5 bases). This CDR3 comprises 14 residues. V shed 0 bases and J shed 1 base, with 9 bases lying between them. CDR1 is GTSNPN and CDR2 is SVGIG in the germline V gene (reference sequence). The DNA for the CDR3 is TGTGCCTGGAGTGTATGGCAGGGGAACACTGAAGCTTTCTTT. This sequence encodes CAWSVWQGNTEAFF.

V and J are TRBV30 and TRBJ2-1; 7 bases fit TRBD2. Germline assignment: CDR1 GTSNPN and CDR2 SVGIG (reference sequence). After removal of 4 bases from V and 5 bases from J, the junction contained 11 bases not matched to a gene. This CDR3 contains 15 residues. The CDR3 DNA reads TGTGCCTGGAATCTGTGGTCTAGCGGCAACAATGAGCAGTTCTTC. Encoded protein: CAWNLWSSGNNEQFF.